Shown below are 9 T cell receptor beta chains from a single sample sequenced in a study of blood T cell repertoires in COVID-19. Some clones are missing from TCRdb's copy, which holds only in-frame ones; the method was immunoSEQ multiplex PCR. In the table there are over 400,000 clones, roughly 89% of which are singletons. The source material was peripheral blood. These TCRs come from a woman between 45 and 65 years old with COVID-19, enrolled during active disease.

This clone came up once. V usage is TRBV9 and J usage is TRBJ1-3; tentatively, D is TRBD1 (6 bases). Germline CDR1 is SGDLS and CDR2 is YYNGEE. The CDR3 is 15 residues long. Deletions cut 2 bases from V and 4 bases from J, with 13 bases between. The DNA for the CDR3 is TGTGCCAGCAGCGTCTTGGGGGCGAGGGGAAACACCATATATTTT. It translates to CASSVLGARGNTIYF.

V is TRBV7-6 and J is TRBJ1-5, with 10 positions matching TRBD1. The CDR3 length is 15 residues. In germline, CDR1 is SGHVS, CDR2 FNYEAQ. Trimming removed 5 bases from V and 2 bases from J; junction bases left unmatched: 3. CDR3 residues: CASSQGTGGNQPQHF. The CDR3 region has the DNA TGTGCCAGCAGCCAAGGGACAGGGGGCAATCAGCCCCAGCATTTT.

The chain carries TRBV6-5 and TRBJ1-5; possibly TRBD1 for D (6 bases). The germline CDR1 and CDR2 sequences are MNHEY and SVGAGI. The CDR3 runs to 13 residues. V was pared by 7 bases and J by 7 bases, with 14 bases between. This chain's CDR3 is CASTHPTGQPQHF. The DNA for the CDR3 is TGTGCCAGCACACACCCGACAGGCCAGCCCCAGCATTTT.

This clone has only a few counts. J is TRBJ2-1 and V is TRBV10-1; 8 nucleotides align to TRBD1. Losses at the gene ends were 5 bases for V and 5 bases for J; bases not matched to a gene: 8. The CDR3 is made up of 15 amino acids. Germline V gene sequence: CDR1 WNHNN, CDR2 SYGVQD (reference sequence). The DNA for the CDR3 is TGCGCCAGCAGTCCAGGGGGACAGGTGGACAATGAGCAGTTCTTC. This encodes CASSPGGQVDNEQFF.

The genes are TRBV7-2 and TRBJ2-4; D remains ambiguous. V lost 2 bases and J 9 bases, leaving 11 bases between the germline ends. The length of the CDR3 is 13 residues. Germline CDR1 reads SGHTA; CDR2 reads FQGNSA. As DNA, the CDR3 is TGTGCCAGCAGCTTACCCGCGTCCGGCATTCAGTACTTC. Protein sequence: CASSLPASGIQYF.

The chain recombines TRBV6-6 with TRBJ2-3; TRBD1 aligns across 9 bases. The CDR3 is made up of 13 amino acids. The germline V gene encodes CDR1 MNHNY and CDR2 SVGAGI (reference sequence). V shed 8 bases, J shed 6 bases, and the junction held 6 bases outside the gene matches. The CDR3 region has the DNA TGTGCCAGCGGGACAGGGAGGGGGGATACGCAGTATTTT. Protein product: CASGTGRGDTQYF.

This chain uses TRBV6-5 with TRBJ2-5; no firm D call. The CDR3 is 13 residues long. Germline assignment: CDR1 MNHEY and CDR2 SVGAGI. Trimming pared 4 bases from V and 5 bases from J, leaving 11 bases between. The CDR3 region is CASSSAAAETQYF. The CDR3 bases are TGTGCCAGCAGTTCCGCCGCAGCGGAGACCCAGTACTTC.

This rearrangement joins TRBV29-1 to TRBJ1-1, with D unresolved. The germline gives CDR1 SQVTM, CDR2 ANQGSEA. Trimming stripped 1 base from V and 0 bases from J, with 9 bases between. The CDR3 covers 14 residues. The chain's CDR3 is CSVEAVQMNTEAFF. The CDR3 nucleotides read TGCAGCGTTGAAGCCGTACAGATGAACACTGAAGCTTTCTTT.

The chain links TRBV6-5 to TRBJ1-1; maybe TRBD1 (5 bases). V was pared by 10 bases and J by 1 base, with 16 bases between. CDR3 length: 14 amino acids. CDR1 is MNHEY, CDR2 SVGAGI, per germline. The CDR3 DNA reads TGTGCCACCATTCGGTACAGGCGGAACACTGAAGCTTTCTTT. Amino acid sequence: CATIRYRRNTEAFF.